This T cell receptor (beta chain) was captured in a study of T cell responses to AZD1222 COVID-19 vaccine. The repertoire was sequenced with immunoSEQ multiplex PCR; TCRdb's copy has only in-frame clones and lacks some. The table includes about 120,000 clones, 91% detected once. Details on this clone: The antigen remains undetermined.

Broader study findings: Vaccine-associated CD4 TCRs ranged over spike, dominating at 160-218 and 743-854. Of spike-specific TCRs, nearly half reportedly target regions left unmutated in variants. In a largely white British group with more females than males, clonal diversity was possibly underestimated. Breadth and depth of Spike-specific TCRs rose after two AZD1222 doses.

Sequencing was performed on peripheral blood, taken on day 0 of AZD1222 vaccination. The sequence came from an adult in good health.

The chain's CDR3 is CASSLELLGSPLHF. CDR3 nucleotides: TGTGCCAGCAGCTTGGAGTTATTGGGTTCACCCCTCCACTTT. The chain uses TRBV5-5 and TRBJ1-6; no reliable D call. Trimming removed 0 bases from V and 9 bases from J, with 10 bases in between. Germline-derived CDR1 and CDR2 are SGHKS and YYEKEE (reference sequence). This CDR3 has 14 residues.